These 28 T cell receptor beta chains originate from one sample sequenced in a study of blood T cell repertoires in COVID-19. The data were produced by immunoSEQ multiplex PCR, yet TCRdb's version contains in-frame clones alone and is incomplete. This table holds approximately 190,000 clones, approximately 90% found once. The sample taken for sequencing was peripheral blood. These TCRs come from a woman aged 35 to 49 who had recovered from COVID-19.

V and J are TRBV18 and TRBJ2-3; D may be TRBD2 (6 bases). Trimming removed 3 bases from V and 4 bases from J, with 14 bases in between. There are 15 residues in the CDR3. CDR1 KGHSH and CDR2 LQKENI come from the germline V gene. The CDR3 is CASSPRDAIADTQYF. In nucleotides, the CDR3 is TGTGCCAGCTCACCGCGGGACGCCATCGCAGATACGCAGTATTTT.

The V call is TRBV24-1, the J call TRBJ1-2; D gene uncertain. This CDR3 has 11 residues. Germline values: CDR1 KGHDR, CDR2 SFDVKD. V lost 7 bases, J lost 8 bases, and 10 bases lay in between. The CDR3 sequence: CATSNRWGYTF. CDR3 sequence (DNA): TGTGCCACCAGCAATCGGTGGGGCTACACCTTC.

This chain connects TRBV5-4 to TRBJ2-7, with 7 bases identical to TRBD1. The V gene's germline CDR1 is SGHNT and CDR2 YYREEE (reference sequence). V lost 2 bases and J lost 7; bases outside the gene matches: 12. There are 15 residues in the CDR3. The chain's CDR3 is CASSLGDSSLKEQYF. In nucleotides, the CDR3 is TGTGCCAGCAGCTTAGGGGACAGTTCCTTAAAAGAGCAGTACTTC.

The CDR3, as DNA: TGTGCCAGCAGCCAAGCATTCCCCGACAGGGGCTACGAGCAGTACTTC. Translated, it gives CASSQAFPDRGYEQYF. This chain connects TRBV3-1 (or the pseudogene TRBV3-2) to TRBJ2-7; 8 positions match TRBD1. V lost 1 base to trimming and J lost 3 bases; unmatched junction nucleotides: 8. The CDR3 consists of 16 residues. Germline values: CDR1 LGHDT, CDR2 YNNKEL (reference sequence).

This chain joins TRBV11-1 and TRBJ1-2; 7 nucleotides align to TRBD1. Germline loops: CDR1 SGHAT, CDR2 FQDESV (reference sequence). The CDR3 runs to 13 residues. Trimming removed 7 bases from V and 7 bases from J; junction bases left unmatched: 9. The CDR3 sequence is CASTTTGTAGYTF. The DNA for the CDR3 is TGTGCCAGCACCACGACAGGGACGGCTGGCTACACCTTC.

The chain uses TRBV6-5 and TRBJ2-7; 9 bases align to TRBD2. V shed 7 bases, J shed 8 bases, and the junction held 9 bases outside the gene matches. Germline V gene data show CDR1 as MNHEY and CDR2 as SVGAGI. The CDR3 spans 13 residues. The CDR3 loop is CASIPNSGSKQYF. In DNA form, the CDR3 reads TGTGCCAGCATCCCAAATAGCGGGAGCAAGCAGTACTTC.

V gene TRBV4-3 combines with J gene TRBJ2-7, with 10 nucleotides matching TRBD2. Germline CDR1 is LGHNA and CDR2 is YSLEER. The V gene end was trimmed by 4 bases and the J gene end by 3 bases; junction bases not matched to a gene: 9. The CDR3 is 16 residues long. CDR3 region: CASSPRLTSGIYEQYF. The CDR3 DNA reads as TGCGCCAGCAGCCCCAGGCTAACTAGCGGGATCTACGAGCAGTACTTC.

This chain links TRBV9 with TRBJ2-2, with 7 bases matching TRBD2. There are 15 residues in the CDR3. Trimming took 2 bases from V and 1 from J; bases not matched to a gene: 2. Germline loops: CDR1 SGDLS, CDR2 YYNGEE. The CDR3 nucleotides read TGTGCCAGCAGCGTTACGGGGGGGAACACCGGGGAGCTGTTTTTT. Protein: CASSVTGGNTGELFF. The full variable domain, completed using reference TRBV9 and TRBJ2-2, is DSGVTQTPKHLITATGQRVTLRCSPRSGDLSVYWYQQSLDQGLQFLIQYYNGEERAKGNILERFSAQQFPDLHSELNLSSLELGDSALYFCASSVTGGNTGELFFGEGSRLTVL.

This chain joins TRBV9 and TRBJ2-5, with 7 bases fitting TRBD1. The CDR3 spans 16 residues. Trimming cost V 0 bases and J 5 bases; bases outside gene matches: 10. Germline CDR1 reads SGDLS; CDR2 reads YYNGEE. CDR3 in amino acids: CASSVEGAYEDETQYF. The CDR3 DNA reads as TGTGCCAGCAGCGTAGAGGGGGCCTACGAAGACGAGACCCAGTACTTC.

The chain links TRBV6-4 to TRBJ2-1; 12 positions agree with TRBD2. The germline gives CDR1 MRHNA, CDR2 SNTAGT. V lost 4 bases, J lost 8 bases, and 12 bases stayed unmatched. The CDR3 spans 17 residues. The CDR3 here is CASSATMTSGSHDEQFF. The CDR3 nucleotides read TGTGCCAGCAGTGCTACTATGACTAGCGGGAGTCACGATGAGCAGTTCTTC.

The rearrangement links TRBV7-8 to TRBJ2-1; 10 bases line up with TRBD1. The CDR3 contains 15 residues. The J segment lost 3 bases and the V segment lost 5 bases, leaving 4 bases of the junction unmatched. Germline assignment: CDR1 SGHVS and CDR2 FQNEAQ. CDR3 bases: TGTGCCAGCAGCATCCGGGACAGGGGCTACAATGAGCAGTTCTTC. As protein: CASSIRDRGYNEQFF.

The J gene is TRBJ2-3, the V gene TRBV4-2, with D unclear. Germline assignment: CDR1 LGHNA and CDR2 YNFKEQ. V was shortened by 3 bases and J by 2 bases, with 9 bases between the two germline ends. This CDR3 has 14 amino acids. CDR3 residues: CASSQAPHTDTQYF. The CDR3 DNA follows: TGTGCCAGCAGCCAGGCCCCCCACACAGATACGCAGTATTTT.

This clone was detected once. This chain connects TRBV19 to TRBJ2-1; 9 positions agree with TRBD2. Looked up from germline, CDR1 is LNHDA and CDR2 is SQIVND (reference sequence). The CDR3 is 15 residues long. J gave up 8 bases and V 1 base, and 6 bases lay outside the gene matches. The CDR3 DNA sequence: TGTGCCAGTAGTATAGGGAGCGGGAGGTCTGATGAGCAGTTCTTC. It is translated as CASSIGSGRSDEQFF.

This chain links TRBV18 with TRBJ1-2, with 7 bases aligning to TRBD1. The length of the CDR3 is 13 residues. Germline V gene sequence: CDR1 KGHSH, CDR2 LQKENI. Germline trimming cut 3 bases from V and 9 bases from J; bases unmatched to any gene: 7. The CDR3 bases are TGTGCCAGCTCACCCCAAGACAGGGCTCGCTACACCTTC. Amino acids: CASSPQDRARYTF. Drawing the rest from reference TRBV18 and TRBJ1-2, the complete variable domain is NAGVMQNPRHLVRRRGQEARLRCSPMKGHSHVYWYRQLPEEGLKFMVYLQKENIIDESGMPKERFSAEFPKEGPSILRIQQVVRGDSAAYFCASSPQDRARYTFGSGTRLTVV.

The gene calls are TRBV5-6 and TRBJ2-3, with a tentative D call TRBD1 (6 bases). The CDR3 loop spans 17 amino acids. The germline CDR1 and CDR2 sequences are SGHDT and YYEEEE. V was trimmed by 8 bases and J by 1 base, leaving 23 bases between them. This chain's CDR3 is CASWTVYWERGTDTQYF. In DNA, the CDR3 is TGTGCCAGTTGGACAGTCTACTGGGAGAGGGGCACAGATACGCAGTATTTT. Using reference TRBV5-6 and TRBJ2-3 for the parts outside the CDR3, the full variable domain is DAGVTQSPTHLIKTRGQQVTLRCSPKSGHDTVSWYQQALGQGPQFIFQYYEEEERQRGNFPDRFSGHQFPNYSSELNVNALLLGDSALYLCASWTVYWERGTDTQYFGPGTRLTVL.

This chain joins TRBV30 and TRBJ1-1, with D possibly matching TRBD1 (6 bases). CDR3 size: 12 residues. The V gene's germline CDR1 is GTSNPN and CDR2 SVGIG (reference sequence). V lost 0 bases and J lost 10, with 12 bases in between. CDR3 DNA sequence: TGTGCCTGGAGTGTCGAAGGGGGGGTAGCTTTCTTT. Amino acid sequence: CAWSVEGGVAFF.

This sequence joins TRBV28 and TRBJ1-2; the match to TRBD1 covers 7 bases. V shed 6 bases, J shed 3 bases, and the junction held 4 bases outside the gene matches. The CDR3 length is 13 residues. The germline gives CDR1 MDHEN, CDR2 SYDVKM. CDR3 DNA sequence: TGTGCCAGCAGCATCACAGGGGACTATGGCTACACCTTC. As protein: CASSITGDYGYTF.

The chain uses TRBV7-2 and TRBJ2-7, with D unresolved. Germline CDR1 SGHTA, CDR2 FQGNSA. Between the trimmed V and J ends, which lost 3 bases and 2 bases, there was a span of 11 bases. The length of the CDR3 is 14 residues. The CDR3 DNA reads as TGTGCCAGCAGCTTCTTTACATCCGCCTACGAGCAGTACTTC. Translating it yields CASSFFTSAYEQYF.

This rearrangement joins TRBV11-1 to TRBJ2-1; 11 bases are shared with TRBD1. The V gene end was trimmed by 7 bases and the J gene end by 7 bases; junction bases not matched to a gene: 9. Germline V gene lookup returns CDR1 SGHAT and CDR2 FQDESV (reference sequence). This CDR3 has 15 residues. CDR3 sequence reads: CASTLWTGGQNEQFF. The CDR3, as DNA: TGTGCCAGCACCTTGTGGACAGGGGGCCAGAATGAGCAGTTCTTC.

The CDR3 bases are TGTGCCAGCAGCTCCGGACTAGCGGGATTCGATGAGCAGTTCTTC. Protein: CASSSGLAGFDEQFF. The gene calls are TRBV9 and TRBJ2-1; TRBD2 matches at 12 bases. J lost 8 bases, V lost 4 bases, and 7 bases had no gene match. Germline V lookup: CDR1 SGDLS, CDR2 YYNGEE. The CDR3 is made up of 15 amino acids.

The genes are TRBV4-2 and TRBJ1-3; 7 nucleotides match TRBD1. V gave up 1 base and J gave up 0 bases; unmatched junction bases: 6. CDR1 is LGHNA, CDR2 YNFKEQ, per germline. This CDR3 comprises 17 residues. The CDR3: CASSQAWGQNSGNTIYF. The CDR3 region has the DNA TGTGCCAGCAGCCAAGCTTGGGGACAGAACTCTGGAAACACCATATATTTT.

V gene TRBV10-3 combines with J gene TRBJ2-1; TRBD2 agrees at 9 bases. The CDR3 totals 16 residues. Germline V gives CDR1 ENHRY, CDR2 SYGVKD. The trim removed 8 bases at V and 9 bases at J, leaving 17 bases unmatched. The CDR3 loop is CAIRGSGAGGPIEQFF. The DNA of the CDR3 is TGTGCCATCCGGGGGTCAGGGGCGGGAGGGCCGATTGAGCAGTTCTTC.

The chain employs TRBV5-1 and TRBJ1-4; perhaps TRBD1 as D (6 bases). CDR1 is SGHRS, CDR2 YFSETQ, per germline. The V gene lost 3 bases and the J gene lost 8 bases, with 14 bases spanning the gap. There are 14 residues in the CDR3. In nucleotides, the CDR3 is TGCGCCAGCAGCTCGGACAGCTGGGACGAAAAACTGTTTTTT. Translation: CASSSDSWDEKLFF.

The V gene is TRBV28, the J gene TRBJ2-7, with D perhaps matching TRBD1 (6 bases). This CDR3 is built from 16 residues. Germline loops: CDR1 MDHEN, CDR2 SYDVKM. V gave up 6 bases and J gave up 0 bases, with 18 bases separating them. CDR3 protein: CASSPQGGASSYEQYF. CDR3 sequence (DNA): TGTGCCAGCAGCCCACAGGGTGGGGCCTCCTCCTACGAGCAGTACTTC.

V usage is TRBV4-2 and J usage is TRBJ1-2; TRBD1 matches 10 bases. J lost 2 bases, V lost 4 bases, and 4 bases had no gene match. CDR3 length: 15 amino acids. CDR1 is LGHNA and CDR2 is YNFKEQ in the germline V gene. Written as DNA, the CDR3 is TGTGCCAGCAGCCCCGGGACAGGGGAGAACTATGGCTACACCTTC. Translation gives CASSPGTGENYGYTF.

This clone was seen only a few times. CDR3 sequence (DNA): TGTGCCAGCGGTAGGGACAGGGAGGCCTATGGCTACACCTTC. This codes for CASGRDREAYGYTF. The gene calls are TRBV2 and TRBJ1-2; the match to TRBD1 covers 9 bases. CDR3 length equals 14 residues. J gave up 4 bases and V 8 bases, and 8 bases lay outside the gene matches. Looked up from germline, CDR1 is SNHLY and CDR2 is FYNNEI.

With respect to this clone: A junction end diverges from the germline sequence, so it may reflect a read error. J is TRBJ2-3 and V is TRBV7-9; TRBD2 matches at 7 bases. The CDR3 extends over 14 amino acids. Per the germline V gene, CDR1 is SEHNR and CDR2 is FQNEAQ (reference sequence). The DNA of the CDR3 is TGTGCCAGTAGCTCGACTAGCAGCGCAGATACGCAGTATTTT. This sequence encodes CASSSTSSADTQYF.

V usage is TRBV28 and J usage is TRBJ2-3, with TRBD2 matching over 10 bases. The CDR3 runs 18 residues. Germline V lookup: CDR1 MDHEN, CDR2 SYDVKM. Losses at the gene ends were 6 bases for V and 0 bases for J; bases not matched to a gene: 12. The CDR3 loop reads CASSLTGTSDPSTDTQYF. The CDR3 DNA follows: TGTGCCAGCAGCTTGACCGGGACTAGCGATCCTAGCACAGATACGCAGTATTTT.